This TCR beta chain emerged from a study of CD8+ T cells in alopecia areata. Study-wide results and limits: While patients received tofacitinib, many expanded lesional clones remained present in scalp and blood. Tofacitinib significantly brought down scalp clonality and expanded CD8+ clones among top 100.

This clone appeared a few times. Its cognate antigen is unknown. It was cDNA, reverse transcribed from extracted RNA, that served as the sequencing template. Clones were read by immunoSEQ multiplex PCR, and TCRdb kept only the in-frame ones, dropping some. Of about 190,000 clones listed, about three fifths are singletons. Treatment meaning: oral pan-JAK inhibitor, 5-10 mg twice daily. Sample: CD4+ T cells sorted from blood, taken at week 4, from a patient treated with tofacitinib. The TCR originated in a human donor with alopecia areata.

CDR3 DNA sequence: TGCAGCGGGTCCTCCCTGGGCAATGAGCAGTTCTTC. Protein product: CSGSSLGNEQFF. This chain connects TRBV29-1 to TRBJ2-1; D remains unclear. Germline V gene sequence: CDR1 SQVTM, CDR2 ANQGSEA. V gave up 7 bases and J gave up 6 bases, with 13 bases separating them. The CDR3 extends over 12 amino acids.